The 18 T cell receptor beta chains reported below all come from one sample, sequenced in a study of CD8 T cells in Susac syndrome. RNA was extracted with the RNeasy kit, and a quantity of roughly 0.5 to 1 ug was reverse transcribed using random hexamers. Using its own MiXCR run on the immunoSEQ multiplex PCR reads, TCRdb lists one record per CDR3 protein. There are 150,000 to 200,000 distinct CDR3 sequences in the sample; about 94% occur only once, and roughly 0.097% lies in the top ten. Source material: CD4+ T cells from PBMCs. These TCRs come from a human donor with multiple sclerosis.

A single count supports this clonotype. This chain joins TRBV6-1 and TRBJ1-5; D is ambiguous. There are 13 residues in the CDR3. CDR1 MNHNS and CDR2 SASEGT come from the germline V gene. V lost 7 bases and J lost 6, with 13 bases in between. The CDR3 nucleotides read TGTGCCAGCAAGATGGACGGTCGTCAGCCCCAGCATTTT. Translation: CASKMDGRQPQHF.

The chain combines TRBV15 with TRBJ2-2, with 12 bases matching TRBD2. The CDR3 contains 18 residues. CDR1 is LNHNV and CDR2 is YYDKDF in the germline V gene (reference sequence). The V and J ends lost 5 bases and 2 bases, in that order; junction bases with no gene match: 9. Written as DNA, the CDR3 is TGTGCCACCAGCGGATCTGGGACTAGCGGGCTAAACACCGGGGAGCTGTTTTTT. It translates to CATSGSGTSGLNTGELFF.

The chain carries TRBV7-2 and TRBJ2-7; tentatively, D is TRBD2 (6 bases). CDR1 and CDR2 (germline): SGHTA, FQGNSA. This CDR3 comprises 13 residues. V lost 5 bases to trimming and J lost 4 bases, with 12 bases between them. CDR3 residues: CASSLGREYEQYF. DNA of the CDR3: TGTGCCAGCAGCCTGGGGCGGGAATACGAGCAGTACTTC.

The genes are TRBV9 and TRBJ1-5, with 7 positions matching TRBD1. Germline V CDR1 and CDR2: SGDLS, YYNGEE. The CDR3 is 15 amino acids. The junction had 9 bases not matched to a gene; V was cut back by 4 bases and J by 5 bases. The CDR3: CASSPSGQGDQPQHF. The DNA for the CDR3 is TGTGCCAGCAGCCCTAGCGGGCAGGGGGATCAGCCCCAGCATTTT.

The J gene is TRBJ2-3, the V gene TRBV30; D not certain. Germline-derived CDR1 and CDR2 are GTSNPN and SVGIG (reference sequence). The length of the CDR3 is 13 residues. With 2 bases removed from V and 2 bases from J, the gap between germline ends came to 8 bases. The CDR3 sequence: CAWSPSLTDTQYF. CDR3 in DNA: TGTGCCTGGAGTCCGTCGCTCACAGATACGCAGTATTTT.

V and J are TRBV5-1 and TRBJ2-2; D ambiguous. Germline CDR1 SGHRS, CDR2 YFSETQ. V was pared by 1 base and J by 0 bases, with 4 bases between. The length of the CDR3 is 14 residues. The CDR3 reads CASSLLPNTGELFF. DNA for the CDR3: TGCGCCAGCAGCTTGCTACCGAACACCGGGGAGCTGTTTTTT.

The chain combines TRBV7-2 with TRBJ2-1; D possibly corresponds to TRBD2 (7 bases). Germline V gene lookup returns CDR1 SGHTA and CDR2 FQGNSA. This CDR3 has 15 amino acids. With 1 base removed from V and 7 bases from J, the gap between germline ends came to 14 bases. CDR3 in amino acids: CASSLGRGARNEQFF. CDR3 DNA: TGTGCCAGCAGCTTAGGTCGGGGGGCGCGGAATGAGCAGTTCTTC.

V usage is TRBV12-3 or TRBV12-4 and J usage is TRBJ2-1, with TRBD2 matching over 9 bases. With 6 bases clipped from V and 3 bases from J, the junction kept 9 bases outside the gene matches. CDR3 length: 16 amino acids. In DNA form, the CDR3 reads TGTGCCAGCAGCCCCGAGGGAGCGGGAGGCTACAATGAGCAGTTCTTC. Amino acids: CASSPEGAGGYNEQFF.

The chain recombines TRBV5-1 with TRBJ1-2; D is possibly TRBD1 (6 bases). Trimming stripped 2 bases from V and 6 bases from J, with 11 bases between. The CDR3 totals 13 residues. The V gene's germline CDR1 is SGHRS and CDR2 YFSETQ. The CDR3 DNA sequence: TGCGCCAGCAGCTTAAACAGGGTGGATGGCTACACCTTC. Protein product: CASSLNRVDGYTF.

This clonotype was counted only a few times. The CDR3 coding sequence is TGTGCCAGCAGTTACGGTCAGGGAAACACCGGGGAGCTGTTTTTT. Translated, it gives CASSYGQGNTGELFF. The rearrangement links TRBV6-6 to TRBJ2-2; tentative D call: TRBD1 (5 bases). Germline CDR1 and CDR2: MNHNY and SVGAGI (reference sequence). The CDR3 runs 15 residues. V shed 2 bases and J shed 2 bases, with 9 bases lying between them.

The gene calls are TRBV5-6 and TRBJ2-7; 10 positions match TRBD1. CDR1 is SGHDT and CDR2 is YYEEEE in the germline V gene. V lost 1 base and J lost 1; bases outside the gene matches: 8. This CDR3 has 17 residues. DNA for the CDR3: TGTGCCAGCAGCTTGAGATTGGGACAGGGGATTTCCTACGAGCAGTACTTC. This encodes CASSLRLGQGISYEQYF.

The chain carries TRBV28 and TRBJ2-5; 8 bases are a match to TRBD1. Germline assignment: CDR1 MDHEN and CDR2 SYDVKM. Unmatched junction bases numbered 11, after V lost 6 bases and J lost 5 bases. The CDR3 has 15 residues. CDR3 residues: CASRPTGTGSETQYF. For the CDR3, the DNA is TGTGCCAGCAGGCCAACCGGGACAGGCTCGGAGACCCAGTACTTC.

The CDR3 nucleotides read TGTGCCTGGAGTGTTGTGGGACAGATTAATGAAAAACTGTTTTTT. Residues: CAWSVVGQINEKLFF. The V gene is TRBV30, the J gene TRBJ1-4; 7 bases map to TRBD1. The CDR3 is made up of 15 amino acids. Looked up from germline, CDR1 is GTSNPN and CDR2 is SVGIG (reference sequence). With 0 bases clipped from V and 4 bases from J, the junction kept 5 bases outside the gene matches.

This chain uses TRBV2 with TRBJ1-5; D possibly corresponds to TRBD1 (5 bases). The germline CDR1 and CDR2 sequences are SNHLY and FYNNEI. Trimming stripped 6 bases from V and 7 bases from J, with 13 bases between. The CDR3 is 13 amino acids. DNA of the CDR3: TGTGCCAGCAGCTCTGCCCAGGGACAGCCCCAGCATTTT. This sequence encodes CASSSAQGQPQHF. Filled out from reference TRBV2 and TRBJ1-5, the complete variable domain reads EPEVTQTPSHQVTQMGQEVILRCVPISNHLYFYWYRQILGQKVEFLVSFYNNEISEKSEIFDDQFSVERPDGSNFTLKIRSTKLEDSAMYFCASSSAQGQPQHFGDGTRLSIL.

This chain connects TRBV18 to TRBJ2-7; a possible D gene is TRBD2 (6 bases). Germline V gives CDR1 KGHSH, CDR2 LQKENI. Trimming left V 2 bases short and J 7 bases short, with 15 bases between. This CDR3 region has 14 residues. The CDR3 DNA follows: TGTGCCAGCTCACCATTGGAGGGTTGGTGGGAGCAGTACTTC. Translating gives CASSPLEGWWEQYF.

The J gene is TRBJ1-4, the V gene TRBV28; 10 bases are shared with TRBD1. V was clipped by 1 base and J by 5 bases; unmatched bases: 10. CDR3 length equals 18 residues. Germline V CDR1 and CDR2: MDHEN, SYDVKM. In DNA, the CDR3 is TGTGCCAGCAGTTTATACCCCAGTGACAGGGGGCGGAATGAAAAACTGTTTTTT. It specifies CASSLYPSDRGRNEKLFF.

The chain employs TRBV20-1 and TRBJ2-7; TRBD2 agrees at 9 bases. Germline-derived CDR1 and CDR2 are DFQATT and SNEGSKA (reference sequence). J lost 1 base, V lost 4 bases, and 11 bases had no gene match. This CDR3 spans 16 amino acids. The CDR3 DNA reads as TGCAGTGCTACCACTTTCTTGACTAGCGGTTCCTACGAGCAGTACTTC. Amino acids: CSATTFLTSGSYEQYF.

This chain links TRBV5-1 with TRBJ2-7; D not resolved. Germline V gives CDR1 SGHRS, CDR2 YFSETQ. CDR3 length: 14 residues. Trimming left V 0 bases short and J 2 bases short, with 9 bases between. The chain's CDR3 is CASSLGLYPYEQYF. The CDR3 DNA follows: TGCGCCAGCAGCTTGGGGCTGTATCCCTACGAGCAGTACTTC.